This is a list of T cell receptor beta chains from one sample in a study of blood T cell repertoires in COVID-19. Clones were sequenced by immunoSEQ multiplex PCR, and TCRdb holds only the in-frame ones, with some missing. Of roughly 90,000 clones in the sample, 75% to 90% were seen once. Sequencing was performed on peripheral blood. Receptor source: a human donor with active COVID-19. The donor label of this sample is uncertain. CDR3s include the opening cysteine and the closing phenylalanine or tryptophan. The D gene is left open where the match is weak. Size tells how often a clone was seen (once, few, many) or the class of an expanded clone, and some rows leave it out.

12 | TRBJ1-2 | TRBV6-5 | - | - | TGTGCCAGCTTCATACTAGGCTATGGCTACACCTTC | CASFILGYGYTF
15 | TRBJ2-7 | TRBV5-1 | TRBD1 | - | TGCGCCAGCAGCACCGGACAGGGAAGCGCCTACGAGCAGTACTTC | CASSTGQGSAYEQYF
14 | TRBJ2-3 | TRBV6-5 | - | - | TGTGCCAGCAGTTCTATGACAGACACAGATACGCAGTATTTT | CASSSMTDTDTQYF
12 | TRBJ1-2 | TRBV2 | - | once | TGTGCCAGCCTGTATAGTGATTCGGGCTACACCTTC | CASLYSDSGYTF
13 | TRBJ2-3 | TRBV7-9 | - | - | TGTGCCAGCACCACCTACCGGGGAGATACGCAGTATTTT | CASTTYRGDTQYF
14 | TRBJ1-6 | TRBV7-2 | - | few | TGTGCCAGCAGCTTACAGGGAATAAATTCACCCCTCCACTTT | CASSLQGINSPLHF
15 | TRBJ2-3 | TRBV5-4 | TRBD2 | - | TGTGCCAGCAGCTTGGCGGGGGGGGGCACAGATACGCAGTATTTT | CASSLAGGGTDTQYF
18 | TRBJ1-5 | TRBV4-1 | - | - | TGCGCCAGCAGCCAAGAGGCGTGGGGCAGTGACAGCAATCAGCCCCAGCATTTT | CASSQEAWGSDSNQPQHF
16 | TRBJ2-7 | TRBV9 | - | - | TGTGCCAGCAGCGTAGGCGGATTTCTAGCCTCCTACGAGCAGTACTTC | CASSVGGFLASYEQYF
15 | TRBJ2-7 | TRBV19 | TRBD1 | - | TGTGCCAGTAGTCCCCGGGCCGGGACAGGGTTCGAGCAGTACTTC | CASSPRAGTGFEQYF
14 | TRBJ2-2 | TRBV5-1 | TRBD1 | - | TGCGCCAGCAGCCCGGGACAGGGGACCGGGGAGCTGTTTTTT | CASSPGQGTGELFF
14 | TRBJ2-5 | TRBV5-4 | TRBD2 | - | TGTGCCAGCAGCGCGGGACTAGCGGGGGAGACCCAGTACTTC | CASSAGLAGETQYF
13 | TRBJ1-1 | TRBV19 | - | - | TGTGCCAGTAGTATCAGGGCGAACACTGAAGCTTTCTTT | CASSIRANTEAFF
15 | TRBJ1-5 | TRBV2 | TRBD1 | - | TGTGCCAGCAGTGTCAGGACAGGGGGTGCTCAGCCCCAGCATTTT | CASSVRTGGAQPQHF
15 | TRBJ1-5 | TRBV19 | TRBD1 | - | TGTGCCAGTAGAACAGTAGGACAGGGTAATCAGCCCCAGCATTTT | CASRTVGQGNQPQHF
17 | TRBJ2-7 | TRBV28 | - | - | TGTGCCAGCAGTTCTTCCCGGAGGGGGGGGAGCTCCTACGAGCAGTACTTC | CASSSSRRGGSSYEQYF
18 | TRBJ2-1 | TRBV5-1 | TRBD2 | - | TGCGCCAGCAGCCTCGGGACTAGCGGGGGGGCACTCTACAATGAGCAGTTCTTC | CASSLGTSGGALYNEQFF
14 | TRBJ2-1 | TRBV5-1 | - | - | TGCGCCAGCAGCTTGTTATCTAGTCGCAATGAGCAGTTCTTC | CASSLLSSRNEQFF
12 | TRBJ1-5 | TRBV15 | - | - | TGTGCCACCAGTAGACAGAATCAGCCCCAGCATTTT | CATSRQNQPQHF
16 | TRBJ2-3 | TRBV4-3 | TRBD1 | - | TGCGCCAGCAGCCAAGATGTGGGACAGGGGGCAGATACGCAGTATTTT | CASSQDVGQGADTQYF
14 | TRBJ2-3 | TRBV6-4 | TRBD1 | - | TGTGCCAGCGCAACAGGGGGCGCGCAAGATACGCAGTATTTT | CASATGGAQDTQYF
15 | TRBJ1-2 | TRBV6-2/TRBV6-3 | TRBD1 | - | TGTGCCAGCAGTTACCCGGACAGGGCTAACTATGGCTACACCTTC | CASSYPDRANYGYTF
16 | TRBJ2-6 | TRBV6-6 | - | - | TGTGCCAGCAGACCTAGTGTCGACTCTGGGGCCAACGTCCTGACTTTC | CASRPSVDSGANVLTF
15 | TRBJ2-3 | TRBV7-2 | TRBD1 | - | TGTGCCAGCAGCTTAGCGGGACAGACTACCGATACGCAGTATTTT | CASSLAGQTTDTQYF
14 | TRBJ2-3 | TRBV29-1 | TRBD1 | - | TGCAGCGTTGAGGACAGGGGCGAGACAGATACGCAGTATTTT | CSVEDRGETDTQYF
13 | TRBJ1-2 | TRBV28 | TRBD1 | - | TGTGCCAGCAAAACCGGGACAGACTATGGCTACACCTTC | CASKTGTDYGYTF
15 | TRBJ2-1 | TRBV6-6 | TRBD1 | - | TGTGCCAGCAGCCTGTGGGACAGGGGGGACAATGAGCAGTTCTTC | CASSLWDRGDNEQFF
12 | TRBJ1-1 | TRBV2 | - | - | TGTGCCAGCAGCCGCATAGGACAGCAAGCTTTCTTT | CASSRIGQQAFF
15 | TRBJ1-1 | TRBV13 | - | - | TGTGCCAGCAGCTTAGTCCCATTGGGGGGCACTGAAGCTTTCTTT | CASSLVPLGGTEAFF
10 | TRBJ1-1 | TRBV29-1 | - | - | TGCAGCGCCAAAATCGGGGGGGCTTTCTTT | CSAKIGGAFF
17 | TRBJ2-3 | TRBV13 | TRBD2 | - | TGTGCCAGCAGCCGCCGCGGGGCGGGGGGGCAGGCAGATACGCAGTATTTT | CASSRRGAGGQADTQYF
16 | TRBJ1-5 | TRBV15 | - | - | TGTGCCACCAGCAGAGATCGAGCTTATAGCAATCAGCCCCAGCATTTT | CATSRDRAYSNQPQHF
15 | TRBJ1-5 | TRBV20-1 | TRBD1 | - | TGCAGTGCTAGTGACAGGGGGAGTAGCAATCAGCCCCAGCATTTT | CSASDRGSSNQPQHF
11 | TRBJ1-1 | TRBV5-1 | - | - | TGCGCCAGCAGCTATACAGGGAAAGCTTTCTTT | CASSYTGKAFF
14 | TRBJ1-1 | TRBV5-4 | - | - | TGTGCCAGCACCTTAACAGGGAGGGACACTGAAGCTTTCTTT | CASTLTGRDTEAFF
20 | TRBJ2-3 | TRBV19 | TRBD2 | once | TGTGCCAGTAGTACTCGAGTCCCGGGACTAGCGGGGGGGCGGAAAGATACGCAGTATTTT | CASSTRVPGLAGGRKDTQYF
14 | TRBJ2-3 | TRBV29-1 | - | once | TGCAGCGTTGAAGGTCACAGATTCACAGATACGCAGTATTTT | CSVEGHRFTDTQYF
13 | TRBJ1-1 | TRBV9 | - | - | TGTGCCAGCAGCGTAGATCCGGGGACTGAAGCTTTCTTT | CASSVDPGTEAFF
14 | TRBJ2-4 | TRBV9 | - | - | TGTGCCAGCAGCGTAGCCCCCAGGACAGACATTCAGTACTTC | CASSVAPRTDIQYF
15 | TRBJ2-5 | TRBV19 | - | - | TGTGCCAGTAGTATGTGGACAGACCCCCGAGAGACCCAGTACTTC | CASSMWTDPRETQYF
13 | TRBJ1-5 | TRBV4-3 | - | - | TGCGCCAGCAGCCAAGGATTCGGAAGCGCCCAGCATTTT | CASSQGFGSAQHF
11 | TRBJ2-1 | TRBV6-2/TRBV6-3 | - | - | TGTGCCAGCAGCACAGGGATGGTCCGGTTCTTC | CASSTGMVRFF
14 | TRBJ2-1 | TRBV7-9 | - | - | TGTGCCAGCAGCGCGGACATCTTCCTGGGTGAGCAGTTCTTC | CASSADIFLGEQFF
15 | TRBJ2-2 | TRBV29-1 | - | - | TGCAGCGTTGGGCCAGGAAGGGGAGGCACCGGGGAGCTGTTTTTT | CSVGPGRGGTGELFF
14 | TRBJ2-1 | TRBV7-2 | - | once | TGTGCCAGCACCCTTGGAAGGCCGGGGAATGAGCAGTTCTTC | CASTLGRPGNEQFF